These 13 T cell receptor beta chains originate from one sample sequenced in a study of blood T cell repertoires in COVID-19. Method: immunoSEQ multiplex PCR; TCRdb's copy keeps in-frame clones and lacks some. The sample contains almost 200,000 clones, roughly nine tenths of which appear only once. The sample taken for sequencing was PBMCs or T cells enriched from blood (not recorded which). All receptors derive from a woman in her late teens or twenties who had recovered from COVID-19.

This clone was seen a handful of times. The V and J genes are TRBV12-3 or TRBV12-4 and TRBJ2-1, with D perhaps TRBD1 (5 bases). This CDR3 spans 12 amino acids. V was shortened by 5 bases and J by 10 bases, with 12 bases between the two germline ends. For the CDR3, the DNA is TGTGCCAGCAGTCTCTCCAGGGTGGAGCAGTTCTTC. Its protein product is CASSLSRVEQFF.

The chain has TRBV10-1 and TRBJ1-5; D might be TRBD1 (6 bases). Trimming left V 7 bases short and J 0 bases short, with 31 bases between. Germline values: CDR1 WNHNN, CDR2 SYGVQD (reference sequence). This CDR3 region has 21 residues. CDR3 amino acids: CASNPQAPLETGEYSNQPQHF. CDR3 DNA sequence: TGCGCCAGCAACCCACAGGCCCCCCTAGAGACAGGAGAGTATAGCAATCAGCCCCAGCATTTT.

The chain uses TRBV6-5 and TRBJ2-7; 7 positions match TRBD1. Trimming at V came to 4 bases and at J to 3 bases, leaving 9 bases not matched to a gene. Germline CDR1 reads MNHEY; CDR2 reads SVGAGI. This CDR3 is built from 15 residues. CDR3 amino acids: CASSSRQGEFYEQYF. The CDR3 bases are TGTGCCAGCAGTTCACGGCAGGGGGAGTTCTACGAGCAGTACTTC.

This clone was counted only a few times. J is TRBJ1-6 and V is TRBV4-2, with no clear D. CDR3 size: 15 residues. CDR1 and CDR2 (germline): LGHNA, YNFKEQ. Trimming shortened V by 3 bases and J by 0 bases, and 6 bases separated the two germline ends. The CDR3 DNA sequence: TGTGCCAGCAGCCAGTCCAGCTCCTATAATTCACCCCTCCACTTT. Its protein product is CASSQSSSYNSPLHF.

The V gene is TRBV5-1, the J gene TRBJ2-5; TRBD2 aligns across 11 bases. With 2 bases clipped from V and 5 bases from J, the junction kept 5 bases outside the gene matches. Germline assignment: CDR1 SGHRS and CDR2 YFSETQ. CDR3 length equals 15 residues. CDR3 residues: CASSFSGGAEETQYF. The CDR3 DNA reads as TGCGCCAGCAGCTTTAGCGGGGGGGCCGAGGAGACCCAGTACTTC. Full variable domain (rest looked up from reference TRBV5-1 and TRBJ2-5): KAGVTQTPRYLIKTRGQQVTLSCSPISGHRSVSWYQQTPGQGLQFLFEYFSETQRNKGNFPGRFSGRQFSNSRSEMNVSTLELGDSALYLCASSFSGGAEETQYFGPGTRLLVL.

This chain uses TRBV5-4 with TRBJ1-1, with no clear D. Trimming left V 0 bases short and J 1 base short, with 7 bases between. Germline CDR1 and CDR2: SGHNT and YYREEE (reference sequence). The CDR3 sequence is 14 residues long. The CDR3 protein is CASSLVHKNTEAFF. The CDR3 region has the DNA TGTGCCAGCAGCTTGGTGCACAAGAACACTGAAGCTTTCTTT.

This chain connects TRBV12-3 or TRBV12-4 to TRBJ1-1; 8 bases agree with TRBD1. The CDR3 contains 13 residues. V dropped 6 bases and J dropped 11; count of bases not matched to a gene: 11. In nucleotides, the CDR3 is TGTGCCAGCAGGATAGGAGGACAGGGACGCGCTTTCTTT. Translation: CASRIGGQGRAFF.

The chain uses TRBV14 and TRBJ1-6; unclear D gene. Germline V lookup: CDR1 SGHDN, CDR2 FVKESK. Trimming shortened V by 4 bases and J by 4 bases, and 8 bases separated the two germline ends. CDR3 size: 14 residues. The CDR3 sequence is CASSPTVYNSPLHF. The CDR3 DNA sequence: TGTGCCAGCAGCCCCACGGTTTATAATTCACCCCTCCACTTT.

V and J are TRBV7-3 and TRBJ2-1; 9 bases align to TRBD1. Germline CDR1 and CDR2: SGHTA and FQGTGA. Trimming cost V 6 bases and J 6 bases; bases outside gene matches: 6. The CDR3 has 14 amino acids. The CDR3 loop is CASSWTGVSNEQFF. DNA of the CDR3: TGTGCCAGCAGTTGGACAGGGGTCAGCAATGAGCAGTTCTTC.

This chain connects TRBV7-6 to TRBJ1-5, with a tentative D call TRBD1 (6 bases). CDR1 and CDR2 from the germline V gene are SGHVS and FNYEAQ. Trimming left V 5 bases short and J 5 bases short, with 13 bases between. The CDR3 has 14 amino acids. The CDR3 spells CASSPRGGDQPQHF. The CDR3 nucleotides are TGTGCCAGCAGCCCTAGGGGGGGGGATCAGCCCCAGCATTTT. Drawing the rest from reference TRBV7-6 and TRBJ1-5, the complete variable domain is GAGVSQSPRYKVTKRGQDVALRCDPISGHVSLYWYRQALGQGPEFLTYFNYEAQQDKSGLPNDRFSAERPEGSISTLTIQRTEQRDSAMYRCASSPRGGDQPQHFGDGTRLSIL.

The genes are TRBV11-2 and TRBJ2-1, with 9 positions matching TRBD2. The CDR3 sequence is 16 residues long. Germline lookup yields CDR1 SGHAT and CDR2 FQNNGV. Losses at the gene ends were 1 base for V and 7 bases for J; bases not matched to a gene: 8. Written as DNA, the CDR3 is TGTGCCAGCAGCTTAGTTGGCGGGGGGGCCTGGAATGAGCAGTTCTTC. Protein sequence: CASSLVGGGAWNEQFF.

J is TRBJ2-5 and V is TRBV9; 8 bases align to TRBD2. Germline loops: CDR1 SGDLS, CDR2 YYNGEE. The CDR3 runs to 14 residues. Trimming cost V 2 bases and J 5 bases; bases outside gene matches: 5. The CDR3 reads CASSVYTGGETQYF. DNA for the CDR3: TGTGCCAGCAGCGTCTACACGGGGGGGGAGACCCAGTACTTC.

The rearrangement links TRBV5-5 to TRBJ1-2, with D perhaps matching TRBD1 (5 bases). The CDR3 totals 15 residues. Germline assignment: CDR1 SGHKS and CDR2 YYEKEE (reference sequence). Trimming took 5 bases from V and 2 from J, leaving 16 bases between them. CDR3 residues: CASRAPGDGNYGYTF. CDR3 coding DNA: TGTGCCAGCAGGGCGCCGGGGGACGGAAACTATGGCTACACCTTC.